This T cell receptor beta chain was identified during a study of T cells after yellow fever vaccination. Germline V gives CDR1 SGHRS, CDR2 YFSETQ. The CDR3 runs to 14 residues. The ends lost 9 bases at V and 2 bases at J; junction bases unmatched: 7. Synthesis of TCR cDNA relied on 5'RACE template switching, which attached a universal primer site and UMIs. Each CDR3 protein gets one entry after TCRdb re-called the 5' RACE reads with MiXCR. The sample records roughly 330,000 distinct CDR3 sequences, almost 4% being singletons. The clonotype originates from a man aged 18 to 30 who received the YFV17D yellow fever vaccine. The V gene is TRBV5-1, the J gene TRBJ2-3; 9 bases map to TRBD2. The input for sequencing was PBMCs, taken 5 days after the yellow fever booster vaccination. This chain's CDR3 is CATKRGAPTDTQYF. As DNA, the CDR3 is TGCGCCACCAAGCGGGGGGCGCCCACAGATACGCAGTATTTT.